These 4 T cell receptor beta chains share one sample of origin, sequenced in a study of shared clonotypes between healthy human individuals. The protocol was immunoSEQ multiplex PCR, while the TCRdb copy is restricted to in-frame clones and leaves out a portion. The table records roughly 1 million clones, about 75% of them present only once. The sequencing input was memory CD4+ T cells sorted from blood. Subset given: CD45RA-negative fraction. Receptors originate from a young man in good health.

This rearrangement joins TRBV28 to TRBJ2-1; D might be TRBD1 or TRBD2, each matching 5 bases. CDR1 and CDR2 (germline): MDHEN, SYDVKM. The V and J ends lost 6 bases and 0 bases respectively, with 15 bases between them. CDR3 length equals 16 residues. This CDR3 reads CASSPEGSRSYNEQFF. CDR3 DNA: TGTGCCAGCAGCCCCGAGGGGTCCCGCTCCTACAATGAGCAGTTCTTC.

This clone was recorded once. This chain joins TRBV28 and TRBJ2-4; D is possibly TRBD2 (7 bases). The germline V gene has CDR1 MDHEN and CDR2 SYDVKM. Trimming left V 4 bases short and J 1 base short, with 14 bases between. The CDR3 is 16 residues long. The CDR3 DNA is TGTGCCAGCAGTTCCGCTGGGGGGGCGGCCAAAAACATTCAGTACTTC. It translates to CASSSAGGAAKNIQYF.

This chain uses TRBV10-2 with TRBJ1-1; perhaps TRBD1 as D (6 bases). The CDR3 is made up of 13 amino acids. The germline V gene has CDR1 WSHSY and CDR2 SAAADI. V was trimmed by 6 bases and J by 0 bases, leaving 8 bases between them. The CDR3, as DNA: TGCGCCAGCAGGACAGGTATGAACACTGAAGCTTTCTTT. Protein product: CASRTGMNTEAFF.

The CDR3 DNA follows: TGTGCCAGTAGTATGGGGGACAGGGGGAAAAACATTCAGTACTTC. Its protein product is CASSMGDRGKNIQYF. The chain carries TRBV19 and TRBJ2-4; TRBD1 matches 11 bases. Losses at the gene ends were 3 bases for V and 4 bases for J; bases not matched to a gene: 2. This CDR3 is 15 amino acids long. Per germline, CDR1 LNHDA and CDR2 SQIVND (reference sequence).